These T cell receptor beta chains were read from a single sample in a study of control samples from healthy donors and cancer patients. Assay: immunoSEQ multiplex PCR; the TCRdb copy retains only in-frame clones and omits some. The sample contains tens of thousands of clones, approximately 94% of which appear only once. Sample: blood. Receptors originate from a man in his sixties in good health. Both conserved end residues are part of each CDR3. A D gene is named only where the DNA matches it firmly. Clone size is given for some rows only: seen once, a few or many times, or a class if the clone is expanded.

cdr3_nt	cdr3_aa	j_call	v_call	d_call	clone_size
TGTGCCAGCAGTTACTCGAATGAGAGGGCCTTGAAGACCCAGTACTTC	CASSYSNERALKTQYF	TRBJ2-5	TRBV6-6	NA	NA
TGTGCCAGCGGTCCCCAGAGCAATCAGCCCCAGCATTTT	CASGPQSNQPQHF	TRBJ1-5	TRBV2	NA	NA
TGCAGCGTTGATGGGTGGAGGAATTCTGGGGCCAACGTCCTGACTTTC	CSVDGWRNSGANVLTF	TRBJ2-6	TRBV29-1	NA	NA
TGTGCCGATGTCGACGGGAGTTACGGTGAGCAGTTCTTC	CADVDGSYGEQFF	TRBJ2-1	TRBV11-2	NA	NA
TGTGCCAGTAACCGAGGGACTAGCGAAAACAATGAGCAGTTCTTC	CASNRGTSENNEQFF	TRBJ2-1	TRBV19	TRBD2	NA
TGCGCCAGCAGTGAGGGGGGGCGCTCGGATACGCAGTATTTT	CASSEGGRSDTQYF	TRBJ2-3	TRBV10-2	NA	NA
TGTGCCACCAGTGATTCGGGGGCCCCAGATACGCAGTATTTT	CATSDSGAPDTQYF	TRBJ2-3	TRBV24-1	NA	NA
TGTGCCAGCAATCCAGTGTCTTTTGATGGCTACACCTTC	CASNPVSFDGYTF	TRBJ1-2	TRBV6-5	NA	NA
TGCGCCAGCAGCTGGTTACAGGGGGTGGCTGAAGCTTTCTTT	CASSWLQGVAEAFF	TRBJ1-1	TRBV4-1	TRBD1	NA
TGTGCCAGCAGCCGGACTAGCGGGAGGGTTTTGACCTACGAGCAGTACTTC	CASSRTSGRVLTYEQYF	TRBJ2-7	TRBV11-2	TRBD2	NA
TGTGCCAGCGGACCGACTCCTTGGGCGGAAAAACTGTTTTTT	CASGPTPWAEKLFF	TRBJ1-4	TRBV9	NA	NA
TGTGCCACCGGGACCTTGGGTGGTTCACCCCTCCACTTT	CATGTLGGSPLHF	TRBJ1-6	TRBV12-3/TRBV12-4	NA	NA
TGTGCCATCAGTGACCCGGCATTCAATGAGCAGTTCTTC	CAISDPAFNEQFF	TRBJ2-1	TRBV10-3	NA	NA
TGTGCCAGCAGCGTAGGTGCAGGGGGCGAGGGAGAGACCCAGTACTTC	CASSVGAGGEGETQYF	TRBJ2-5	TRBV9	TRBD1	NA
TGTGCCAGCAGCCAACTTTTTACAGGGGCTGGAAACACCATATATTTT	CASSQLFTGAGNTIYF	TRBJ1-3	TRBV3-1/TRBV3-2	TRBD1	few
TGTGCCAGCAGCCCAGGAGGGGGTCAGCCCCAGCATTTT	CASSPGGGQPQHF	TRBJ1-5	TRBV7-3	NA	NA
TGTGCCAGCAGCTCAGGAGCTGGAAACACCATATATTTT	CASSSGAGNTIYF	TRBJ1-3	TRBV7-9	NA	NA
TGTGCCACCAGCAGAGATGGACAGGGGGGGTACGAGCAGTACTTC	CATSRDGQGGYEQYF	TRBJ2-7	TRBV15	TRBD1	NA
TGTGCCAGCAGCCAAGGGGTTAAAAGCACAGATACGCAGTATTTT	CASSQGVKSTDTQYF	TRBJ2-3	TRBV14	NA	NA